A single sample is the source of the 21 T cell receptor beta chains below, sequenced in a study of cytomegalovirus exposure and HLA in healthy donors. The PCR employed 60 Vbeta primers together with 13 Jbeta primers. Only in-frame clones appear in the TCRdb table, and some are missing; sequencing was by immunoSEQ multiplex PCR. The sample includes a few hundred thousand clones, around 66% of them seen just once. Sequencing input: PBMCs. The receptor source for this set is a female donor in good health and CMV-seronegative.

The rearrangement uses TRBV1 and TRBJ2-7; TRBD2, the D gene given by the table, was not confirmed from the DNA. TRBV1 is labeled a pseudogene. This CDR3 region has 15 residues. For the CDR3, the DNA is TGCACCAGCAGCCAAGGTTACCGGGACTACGACGAGCAGTACTTC. This sequence encodes CTSSQGYRDYDEQYF.

This clone has more than one count but fewer than ten. J is TRBJ2-1 and V is TRBV28; 8 nucleotides match TRBD1. Unmatched junction bases numbered 3, after V lost 5 bases and J lost 6 bases. There are 13 residues in the CDR3. Germline values: CDR1 MDHEN, CDR2 SYDVKM. CDR3 DNA: TGTGCCAGCAGTACCGACAGGGGCAATGAGCAGTTCTTC. This sequence encodes CASSTDRGNEQFF.

The rearrangement uses TRBV5-8 and TRBJ1-2, with TRBD1 identical over 7 bases. The germline CDR1 and CDR2 sequences are SGHTS and YDEGEE. This CDR3 spans 15 amino acids. V was pared by 4 bases and J by 6 bases, with 12 bases of the junction left unmatched. CDR3: CASSPGDSEAHGYTF. CDR3 DNA: TGTGCCAGCAGCCCGGGGGACAGCGAGGCCCATGGCTACACCTTC.

The table lists this clone with a few counts. The CDR3 sequence is CASRRTYGYTF. In DNA form, the CDR3 reads TGTGCCAGCAGGAGAACTTATGGCTACACCTTC. J is TRBJ1-2 and V is TRBV28; D is unclear. This CDR3 spans 11 amino acids. Germline V gene sequence: CDR1 MDHEN, CDR2 SYDVKM. Trimming left V 6 bases short and J 5 bases short, with 7 bases between.

This sequence joins TRBV30 and TRBJ2-5; 7 bases agree with TRBD1. The last part of the DNA fits TRBJ2-7 better; the J call may be wrong. The CDR3 has 13 amino acids. Germline CDR1 reads GTSNPN; CDR2 reads SVGIG (reference sequence). The CDR3 loop is CAWGTGVTDEQYF. CDR3 in DNA: TGTGCCTGGGGAACAGGGGTAACCGACGAGCAGTACTTC.

The chain joins TRBV5-1 to TRBJ1-1; the match to TRBD1 covers 11 bases. Per the germline V gene, CDR1 is SGHRS and CDR2 is YFSETQ. CDR3 length: 14 residues. V shed 9 bases and J 2 bases; nucleotides not matched to a gene: 6. CDR3 DNA sequence: TGCGCCACCTCAGGGACAGGGGGTAACACTGAAGCTTTCTTT. It is translated as CATSGTGGNTEAFF.

The rearrangement joins TRBV5-1 to TRBJ2-7, with 9 nucleotides matching TRBD2. J lost 2 bases, V lost 7 bases, and 7 bases had no gene match. CDR1 is SGHRS and CDR2 is YFSETQ in the germline V gene. This CDR3 contains 14 residues. This CDR3 is CASARSSGAYEQYF. Here the CDR3 DNA reads TGCGCCAGCGCAAGGTCTAGCGGGGCCTACGAGCAGTACTTC.

The J gene is TRBJ1-2, the V gene TRBV6-5; D might be TRBD1 (5 bases). This CDR3 is 12 amino acids long. Germline CDR1 is MNHEY and CDR2 is SVGAGI. Trimming left V 6 bases short and J 4 bases short, with 9 bases between. CDR3 sequence (DNA): TGTGCCAGCAGATCGACAGTCTATGGCTACACCTTC. Translating it yields CASRSTVYGYTF.

This chain uses TRBV7-9 with TRBJ2-7, with a weak D call TRBD1 (6 bases). The ends were cut back, 4 bases at V and 4 bases at J, with 20 bases in the middle. Germline V lookup: CDR1 SEHNR, CDR2 FQNEAQ (reference sequence). The CDR3 covers 16 residues. This chain's CDR3 is CASSSRGQKGGYEQYF. CDR3 in DNA: TGTGCCAGCAGCTCTCGGGGCCAGAAAGGGGGTTACGAGCAGTACTTC.

J is TRBJ2-5 and V is TRBV7-8, with 7 bases that match TRBD1. V was pared by 0 bases and J by 4 bases, with 5 bases of the junction left unmatched. From germline, CDR1 is SGHVS and CDR2 FQNEAQ. CDR3 size: 15 residues. The CDR3 sequence is CASSLAGQMGETQYF. The CDR3 DNA sequence: TGTGCCAGCAGCTTAGCGGGACAGATGGGAGAGACCCAGTACTTC.

The V and J genes are TRBV5-6 and TRBJ2-2; 8 positions agree with TRBD1. Germline V gives CDR1 SGHDT, CDR2 YYEEEE. The CDR3 totals 15 residues. Unmatched junction bases numbered 8, after V lost 6 bases and J lost 4 bases. CDR3 loop: CASIWRQGPTGELFF. The CDR3, as DNA: TGTGCCAGCATTTGGAGACAGGGGCCCACCGGGGAGCTGTTTTTT.

This rearrangement joins TRBV7-2 to TRBJ2-1; TRBD2 matches 7 bases. Germline CDR1 SGHTA, CDR2 FQGNSA. CDR3 size: 15 residues. Trimming at V came to 5 bases and at J to 9 bases, leaving 13 bases not matched to a gene. CDR3: CASSTTSFAFSEQFF. CDR3 bases: TGTGCCAGCAGCACGACTAGCTTCGCGTTTAGTGAGCAGTTCTTC.

This clone was seen once. The chain uses TRBV6-1 and TRBJ2-7, with D hard to call. V dropped 2 bases and J dropped 2 bases, with 13 bases sitting between them. Germline CDR1 is MNHNS and CDR2 is SASEGT. The CDR3 is made up of 15 amino acids. CDR3 in amino acids: CASSETPQATYEQYF. The DNA for the CDR3 is TGTGCCAGCAGTGAAACCCCCCAGGCCACCTACGAGCAGTACTTC.

The chain has TRBV7-9 and TRBJ2-7; D may be TRBD2 (6 bases). The CDR3 runs 16 residues. CDR1 is SEHNR, CDR2 FQNEAQ, per germline (reference sequence). Trimming left V 1 base short and J 7 bases short, with 20 bases between. For the CDR3, the DNA is TGTGCCAGCAGCTTAGAGGGACTCCTATCCTCGGGGGAGCAGTACTTC. This codes for CASSLEGLLSSGEQYF. Variable domain in full (rest from reference TRBV7-9 and TRBJ2-7): DTGVSQNPRHKITKRGQNVTFRCDPISEHNRLYWYRQTLGQGPEFLTYFQNEAQLEKSRLLSDRFSAERPKGSFSTLEIQRTEQGDSAMYLCASSLEGLLSSGEQYFGPGTRLTVT.

With regard to this clone: Other DNA sequences in the same sample also yield this CDR3. The chain links TRBV20-1 to TRBJ2-5, with D possibly TRBD2 on 5 matching bases. This CDR3 region has 11 residues. The V end was cut by 6 bases, the J end by 5 bases, with 10 bases between. Germline lookup yields CDR1 DFQATT and CDR2 SNEGSKA (reference sequence). Here the CDR3 reads CSAGLAETQYF. The DNA of the CDR3 is TGCAGTGCCGGTCTAGCCGAGACCCAGTACTTC.

The chain couples TRBV5-1 to TRBJ1-3; tentative D call: TRBD1 (6 bases). Looked up from germline, CDR1 is SGHRS and CDR2 is YFSETQ. The CDR3 is made up of 16 amino acids. Trimming shortened V by 3 bases and J by 4 bases, and 17 bases separated the two germline ends. The CDR3 here is CASSSTTGTTGNTIYF. CDR3 nucleotide sequence: TGCGCCAGCAGCTCCACCACCGGGACAACCGGAAACACCATATATTTT.

The rearrangement joins TRBV4-1 to TRBJ1-5, with D hard to call. The CDR3 length is 15 residues. V lost 0 bases to trimming and J lost 0 bases, with 6 bases between them. Germline V gene sequence: CDR1 MGHRA, CDR2 YSYEKL. CDR3 loop: CASSQDSRSNQPQHF. The CDR3 bases are TGCGCCAGCAGCCAAGATAGTCGTAGCAATCAGCCCCAGCATTTT.

The chain uses TRBV14 and TRBJ2-2; 7 bases fit TRBD2. CDR3 length equals 16 residues. Germline values: CDR1 SGHDN, CDR2 FVKESK. The V gene end was trimmed by 0 bases and the J gene end by 5 bases; junction bases not matched to a gene: 6. DNA of the CDR3: TGTGCCAGCAGCCAAGAGTTCGCGGGAGTAACCGGGGAGCTGTTTTTT. Translated, it gives CASSQEFAGVTGELFF.

The chain has TRBV6-1 and TRBJ2-7, with a possible D match to TRBD2 (6 bases). Germline loops: CDR1 MNHNS, CDR2 SASEGT. Between the trimmed V and J ends, which lost 5 bases and 2 bases, there was a span of 13 bases. This CDR3 is 14 amino acids long. The CDR3 is CASSLLAWAYEQYF. CDR3 sequence (DNA): TGTGCCAGCAGTCTACTAGCTTGGGCCTACGAGCAGTACTTC.

This clone came up once. The chain joins TRBV5-1 to TRBJ2-1; TRBD2 agrees at 8 bases. The germline gives CDR1 SGHRS, CDR2 YFSETQ. The V gene end was trimmed by 3 bases and the J gene end by 8 bases; junction bases not matched to a gene: 16. This CDR3 has 17 residues. CDR3 sequence reads: CASSWGLVAGMWDEQFF. The CDR3 DNA follows: TGCGCCAGCAGCTGGGGGCTTGTAGCGGGAATGTGGGATGAGCAGTTCTTC.

The V call is TRBV2, the J call TRBJ2-3; D unresolved. Trimming left V 6 bases short and J 2 bases short, with 6 bases between. CDR3 size: 12 residues. CDR1 and CDR2 from the germline V gene are SNHLY and FYNNEI. CDR3 in amino acids: CASRTPTDTQYF. Here the CDR3 DNA reads TGTGCCAGCAGGACACCCACAGATACGCAGTATTTT.